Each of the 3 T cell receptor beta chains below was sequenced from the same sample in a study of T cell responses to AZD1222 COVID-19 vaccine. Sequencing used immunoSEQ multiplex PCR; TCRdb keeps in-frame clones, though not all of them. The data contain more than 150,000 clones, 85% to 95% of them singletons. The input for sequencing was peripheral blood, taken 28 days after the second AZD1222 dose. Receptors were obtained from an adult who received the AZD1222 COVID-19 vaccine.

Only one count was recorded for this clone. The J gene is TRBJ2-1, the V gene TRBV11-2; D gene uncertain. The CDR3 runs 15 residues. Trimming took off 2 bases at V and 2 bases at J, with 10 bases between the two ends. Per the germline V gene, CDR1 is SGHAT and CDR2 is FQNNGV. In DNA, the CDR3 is TGTGCCAGCAGCTTACTGGCGACCCCCTACAATGAGCAGTTCTTC. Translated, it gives CASSLLATPYNEQFF.

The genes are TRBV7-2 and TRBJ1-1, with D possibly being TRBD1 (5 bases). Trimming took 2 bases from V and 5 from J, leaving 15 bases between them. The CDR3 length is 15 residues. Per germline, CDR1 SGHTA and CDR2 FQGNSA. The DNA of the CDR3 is TGTGCCAGCAGCTTACATGGATTGAGGGGTACTGAAGCTTTCTTT. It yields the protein CASSLHGLRGTEAFF.

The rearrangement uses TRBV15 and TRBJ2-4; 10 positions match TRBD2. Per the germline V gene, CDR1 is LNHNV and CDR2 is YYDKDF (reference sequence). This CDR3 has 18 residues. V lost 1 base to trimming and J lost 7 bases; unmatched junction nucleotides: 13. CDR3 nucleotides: TGTGCCACCAGCAGAGGCCAGGTAGCGGGAGGCCGTGGGAACATTCAGTACTTC. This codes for CATSRGQVAGGRGNIQYF.